This T cell receptor beta chain was identified in a study of shared clonotypes between healthy human individuals. Clones were read by immunoSEQ multiplex PCR, and TCRdb kept only the in-frame ones, dropping some. The sample lists approximately 2.5 million clones, around 90% seen once, with about 0.13% in the top ten. The sequencing sample was made of naive CD4+ T cells sorted from blood. Subset of the sample: CD45RA+ positively selected. This TCR came from a young man in good health.

DNA of the CDR3: TGCGCCAGCAATCCTAGCGGGAACACCGGGGAGCTGTTTTTT. Translation: CASNPSGNTGELFF. The V gene is TRBV10-2, the J gene TRBJ2-2; 7 bases are shared with TRBD2. Trimming took 7 bases from V and 1 from J; bases not matched to a gene: 3. Germline V gene sequence: CDR1 WSHSY, CDR2 SAAADI. The CDR3 totals 14 residues.